A single sample is the source of the 11 T cell receptor beta chains below, sequenced in a study of cytotoxic CD8 clonotypes in ibrutinib-treated CLL. Here immunoSEQ multiplex PCR was the method, and the copy in TCRdb shows in-frame clones only, minus some. The data contain approximately 350,000 clones, roughly 67% of them singletons. This sample comprised PBMCs, obtained after 36 months of ibrutinib treatment. The receptors stem from a human donor with chronic lymphocytic leukemia.

This chain connects TRBV2 to TRBJ2-7; TRBD1 matches at 12 bases. The CDR3 length is 13 residues. CDR1 and CDR2 from the germline V gene are SNHLY and FYNNEI. The junction had 7 bases not matched to a gene; V was cut back by 11 bases and J by 5 bases. The CDR3, as DNA: TGTGCCTCAGGGGGACAGGGGGCCCACGAGCAGTACTTC. Protein product: CASGGQGAHEQYF.

The rearrangement joins TRBV7-6 to TRBJ2-3; the D gene is possibly TRBD1 (5 bases). CDR3 length: 17 amino acids. Germline assignment: CDR1 SGHVS and CDR2 FNYEAQ. Trimming took 2 bases from V and 1 from J, leaving 16 bases between them. In DNA form, the CDR3 reads TGTGCCAGCAGCTTAACCCAGGGAAGAGCTGGCACAGATACGCAGTATTTT. This encodes CASSLTQGRAGTDTQYF. The whole variable domain, filled in from reference TRBV7-6 and TRBJ2-3, reads GAGVSQSPRYKVTKRGQDVALRCDPISGHVSLYWYRQALGQGPEFLTYFNYEAQQDKSGLPNDRFSAERPEGSISTLTIQRTEQRDSAMYRCASSLTQGRAGTDTQYFGPGTRLTVL.

The chain employs TRBV5-1 and TRBJ1-2, with D perhaps matching TRBD1 (5 bases). The CDR3 extends over 16 amino acids. The germline gives CDR1 SGHRS, CDR2 YFSETQ. V was cut by 0 bases and J by 6 bases, with 18 bases left in between. CDR3 coding DNA: TGCGCCAGCAGCTTGGGCAGGGCGGTAAGGTCCGATGGCTACACCTTC. It codes for CASSLGRAVRSDGYTF.

The chain is built from TRBV4-3 and TRBJ2-3; possible D gene TRBD2, 5 bases. Trimming stripped 5 bases from V and 2 bases from J, with 11 bases between. Germline loops: CDR1 LGHNA, CDR2 YSLEER. This CDR3 has 14 residues. CDR3 sequence reads: CASSSRGNTDTQYF. The CDR3 region has the DNA TGCGCCAGCAGCAGTCGGGGTAACACAGATACGCAGTATTTT.

The chain links TRBV5-6 to TRBJ2-5; 8 nucleotides match TRBD1. The CDR3 runs 16 residues. Germline-derived CDR1 and CDR2 are SGHDT and YYEEEE. The V and J ends lost 0 bases and 5 bases, in that order; junction bases with no gene match: 9. CDR3 DNA sequence: TGTGCCAGCAGCTTGGCCCAGGGGGCCTCATGGGAGACCCAGTACTTC. Its translation: CASSLAQGASWETQYF. The full variable domain, with the rest looked up from reference TRBV5-6 and TRBJ2-5, is DAGVTQSPTHLIKTRGQQVTLRCSPKSGHDTVSWYQQALGQGPQFIFQYYEEEERQRGNFPDRFSGHQFPNYSSELNVNALLLGDSALYLCASSLAQGASWETQYFGPGTRLLVL.

The V call is TRBV15, the J call TRBJ2-1; 13 bases are shared with TRBD2. Germline CDR1 reads LNHNV; CDR2 reads YYDKDF (reference sequence). Trimming cost V 1 base and J 0 bases; bases outside gene matches: 6. CDR3 length: 19 residues. The CDR3 sequence is CATSRGWTSGRSSYNEQFF. The CDR3 region has the DNA TGTGCCACCAGCAGAGGTTGGACTAGCGGGAGAAGCTCCTACAATGAGCAGTTCTTC. Together with reference TRBV15 and TRBJ2-1, the CDR3 gives the full variable domain: DAMVIQNPRYQVTQFGKPVTLSCSQTLNHNVMYWYQQKSSQAPKLLFHYYDKDFNNEADTPDNFQSRRPNTSFCFLDIRSPGLGDTAMYLCATSRGWTSGRSSYNEQFFGPGTRLTVL.

The chain has TRBV7-3 and TRBJ2-2; D not certain. The CDR3 is 14 residues long. The germline gives CDR1 SGHTA, CDR2 FQGTGA. With 3 bases removed from V and 3 bases from J, the gap between germline ends came to 8 bases. CDR3 in amino acids: CASSFGRHTGELFF. In DNA, the CDR3 is TGTGCCAGCAGCTTTGGACGGCACACCGGGGAGCTGTTTTTT.

V usage is TRBV7-9 and J usage is TRBJ2-2; D is unclear. Germline V lookup: CDR1 SEHNR, CDR2 FQNEAQ (reference sequence). This CDR3 contains 12 residues. The V end lost 5 bases, the J end lost 6 bases, and 7 bases lay between the germline ends. The CDR3 DNA sequence: TGTGCCAGCAGCACTTGGTCCGGGGAGCTGTTTTTT. Residues: CASSTWSGELFF.

The V gene is TRBV5-8, the J gene TRBJ2-7; 10 bases agree with TRBD2. There are 14 residues in the CDR3. Germline CDR1 and CDR2: SGHTS and YDEGEE. V lost 2 bases and J lost 3; bases outside the gene matches: 2. The CDR3 loop is CASSFSGRSYEQYF. In nucleotides, the CDR3 is TGTGCCAGCAGCTTTAGCGGGAGGAGCTACGAGCAGTACTTC.

In its sample, this clone was seen a few times. The genes are TRBV19 and TRBJ2-5; the D gene is possibly TRBD1 (6 bases). This CDR3 has 13 residues. The germline V gene has CDR1 LNHDA and CDR2 SQIVND (reference sequence). V was trimmed by 5 bases and J by 5 bases, leaving 12 bases between them. CDR3 sequence (DNA): TGTGCCAGTAGTGGCAGGGGTGGGGAGACCCAGTACTTC. Translating gives CASSGRGGETQYF.

This clone was counted between two and nine times. This chain joins TRBV4-1 and TRBJ1-5, with a weak D call TRBD1 (6 bases). V was pared by 0 bases and J by 3 bases, with 15 bases between. CDR3 length: 17 amino acids. The germline V gene has CDR1 MGHRA and CDR2 YSYEKL. Here the CDR3 reads CASSQDLGGTINQPQHF. The CDR3 DNA follows: TGCGCCAGCAGCCAAGATTTGGGCGGGACAATCAATCAGCCCCAGCATTTT.